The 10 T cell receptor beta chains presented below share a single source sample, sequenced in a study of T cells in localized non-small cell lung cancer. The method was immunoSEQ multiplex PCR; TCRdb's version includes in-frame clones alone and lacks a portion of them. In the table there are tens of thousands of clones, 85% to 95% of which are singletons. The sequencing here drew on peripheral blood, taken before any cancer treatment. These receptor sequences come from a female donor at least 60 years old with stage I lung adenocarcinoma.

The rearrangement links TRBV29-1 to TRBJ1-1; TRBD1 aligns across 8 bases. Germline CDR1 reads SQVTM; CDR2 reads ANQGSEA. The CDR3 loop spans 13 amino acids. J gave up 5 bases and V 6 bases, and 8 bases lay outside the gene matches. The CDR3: CSVQQGVRTEAFF. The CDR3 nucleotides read TGCAGCGTCCAACAGGGGGTTAGGACTGAAGCTTTCTTT.

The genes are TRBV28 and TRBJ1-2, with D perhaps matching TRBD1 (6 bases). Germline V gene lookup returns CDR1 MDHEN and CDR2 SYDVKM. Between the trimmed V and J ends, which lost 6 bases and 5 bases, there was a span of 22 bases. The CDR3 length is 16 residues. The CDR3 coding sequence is TGTGCCAGCAGCCCCTTCCCGGGGACACCTTATTATGGCTACACCTTC. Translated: CASSPFPGTPYYGYTF.

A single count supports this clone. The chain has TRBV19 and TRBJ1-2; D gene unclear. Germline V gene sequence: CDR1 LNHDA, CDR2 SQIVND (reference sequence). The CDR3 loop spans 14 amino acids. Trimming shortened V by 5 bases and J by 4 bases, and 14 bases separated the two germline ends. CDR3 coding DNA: TGTGCCAGTAGTGGATCTTTCAGCGGCTATGGCTACACCTTC. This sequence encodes CASSGSFSGYGYTF.

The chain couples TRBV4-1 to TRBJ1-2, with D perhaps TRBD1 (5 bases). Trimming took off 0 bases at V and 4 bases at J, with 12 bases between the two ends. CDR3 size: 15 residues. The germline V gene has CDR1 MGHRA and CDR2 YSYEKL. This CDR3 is CASSQESKTVYGYTF. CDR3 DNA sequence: TGCGCCAGCAGCCAAGAGAGCAAGACAGTCTATGGCTACACCTTC.

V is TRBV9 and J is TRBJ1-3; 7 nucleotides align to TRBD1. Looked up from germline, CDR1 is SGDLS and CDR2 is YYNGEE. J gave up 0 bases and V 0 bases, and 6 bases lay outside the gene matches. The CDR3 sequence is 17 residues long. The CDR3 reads CASSVGGTVLSGNTIYF. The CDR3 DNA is TGTGCCAGCAGCGTAGGTGGGACAGTCCTCTCTGGAAACACCATATATTTT.

The CDR3 DNA reads TGCGCCAGCAGTGAGATGGTAGCGGGAGGGGGTTCAAACAATGAGCAGTTCTTC. It is translated as CASSEMVAGGGSNNEQFF. The chain couples TRBV10-1 to TRBJ2-1, with TRBD2 matching over 11 bases. There are 18 residues in the CDR3. The V segment lost 2 bases and the J segment 5 bases; nucleotides outside the gene matches: 11. Germline V lookup: CDR1 WNHNN, CDR2 SYGVQD (reference sequence).

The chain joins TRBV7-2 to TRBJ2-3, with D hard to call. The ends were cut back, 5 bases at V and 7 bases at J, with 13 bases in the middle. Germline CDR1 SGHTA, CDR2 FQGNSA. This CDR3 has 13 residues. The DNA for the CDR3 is TGTGCCAGCAGCCTCCATAAGTCAAATACGCAGTATTTT. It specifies CASSLHKSNTQYF.

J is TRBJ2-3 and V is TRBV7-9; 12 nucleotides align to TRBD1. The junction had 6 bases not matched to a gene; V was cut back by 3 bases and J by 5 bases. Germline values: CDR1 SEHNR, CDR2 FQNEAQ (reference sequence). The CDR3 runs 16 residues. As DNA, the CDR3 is TGTGCCAGCAGCTTTACGGGACAGGGGGCAGGAGATACGCAGTATTTT. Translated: CASSFTGQGAGDTQYF.

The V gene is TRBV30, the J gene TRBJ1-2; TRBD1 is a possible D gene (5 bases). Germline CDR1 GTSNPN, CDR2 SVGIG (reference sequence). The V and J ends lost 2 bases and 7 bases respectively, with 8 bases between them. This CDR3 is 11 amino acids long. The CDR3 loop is CAWSLGGGYTF. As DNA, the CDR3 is TGTGCCTGGAGTTTGGGGGGTGGCTACACCTTC.

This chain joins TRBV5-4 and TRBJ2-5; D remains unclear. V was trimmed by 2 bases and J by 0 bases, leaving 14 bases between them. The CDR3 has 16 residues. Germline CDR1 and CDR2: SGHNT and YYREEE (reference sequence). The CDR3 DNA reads TGTGCCAGCAGCTTAAGGACGGACCTGTACCAAGAGACCCAGTACTTC. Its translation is CASSLRTDLYQETQYF.